A single sample is the source of the 26 T cell receptor beta chains below, sequenced in a study of shared clonotypes between healthy human individuals. Profiling relied on immunoSEQ multiplex PCR, and the TCRdb table lists in-frame clones only, not all of them. Of about 700,000 clones in the sample, over 65% were seen once. Material for sequencing was memory CD4+ T cells sorted from blood. Subset here: CD45RA-negative fraction. The receptors originated from a woman younger than 45 in good health.

This rearrangement joins TRBV6-5 to TRBJ2-3, with D maybe TRBD2 (6 bases). CDR1 and CDR2 (germline): MNHEY, SVGAGI. The CDR3 consists of 14 residues. V gave up 7 bases and J gave up 0 bases, with 11 bases separating them. The CDR3 nucleotides read TGTGCCAGCAAGGAGGGGTGGAGCACAGATACGCAGTATTTT. It codes for CASKEGWSTDTQYF.

This clone appeared once. This rearrangement joins TRBV30 to TRBJ2-5, with a tentative D call TRBD1 (6 bases). This CDR3 is built from 15 residues. Germline V gene data show CDR1 as GTSNPN and CDR2 as SVGIG (reference sequence). V lost 4 bases, J lost 5 bases, and 20 bases lay in between. The CDR3 DNA reads TGTGCCTGGATCCCGGGACACAATAACAGGGAGACCCAGTACTTC. Translating gives CAWIPGHNNRETQYF.

This chain joins TRBV11-2 and TRBJ2-1; 9 positions agree with TRBD2. In germline, CDR1 is SGHAT, CDR2 FQNNGV. The CDR3 is 16 residues long. After removal of 0 bases from V and 6 bases from J, the junction contained 6 bases not matched to a gene. CDR3 in amino acids: CASSLDGASGANEQFF. CDR3 coding DNA: TGTGCCAGCAGCTTAGATGGGGCTAGCGGGGCCAATGAGCAGTTCTTC.

This clone has only a few counts. The chain carries TRBV5-8 and TRBJ2-7; no clear D. The germline V and J ends were trimmed by 0 bases and 0 bases, with 16 bases remaining between them. Germline V gives CDR1 SGHTS, CDR2 YDEGEE. This CDR3 has 17 amino acids. This CDR3 reads CASSLESAYGYSYEQYF. The DNA of the CDR3 is TGTGCCAGCAGCTTGGAGTCGGCTTACGGTTACTCCTACGAGCAGTACTTC.

Details on this clone: Germline is not matched at one junction end, which may reflect a read error. The chain links TRBV2 to TRBJ2-1; D gene unclear. CDR1 is SNHLY, CDR2 FYNNEI, per germline. The CDR3 has 10 amino acids. The DNA for the CDR3 is TGTGCCAGCAGCCGGCCCACCTTCGTCTTC. Translation gives CASSRPTFVF. Filled out from reference TRBV2 and TRBJ2-1, the complete variable domain reads EPEVTQTPSHQVTQMGQEVILRCVPISNHLYFYWYRQILGQKVEFLVSFYNNEISEKSEIFDDQFSVERPDGSNFTLKIRSTKLEDSAMYFCASSRPTFVFGPGTRLTVL.

The rearrangement joins TRBV5-1 to TRBJ1-1; 7 positions match TRBD1. Germline V gives CDR1 SGHRS, CDR2 YFSETQ. This CDR3 contains 16 residues. With V trimmed by 4 bases and J by 5 bases, 14 bases remained unmatched. CDR3 residues: CASSPPGGEIRTEAFF. The CDR3, as DNA: TGCGCCAGCAGCCCCCCAGGGGGAGAAATAAGGACTGAAGCTTTCTTT.

The chain uses TRBV5-6 and TRBJ1-5; D is possibly TRBD1 (5 bases). This CDR3 is 18 amino acids long. Germline V gene lookup returns CDR1 SGHDT and CDR2 YYEEEE. With 1 base removed from V and 2 bases from J, the gap between germline ends came to 19 bases. The CDR3 bases are TGTGCCAGCAGCTTGTGGGACGGGAACCTGGATGGCAATCAGCCCCAGCATTTT. This gives the protein CASSLWDGNLDGNQPQHF.

The chain combines TRBV7-3 with TRBJ2-7; TRBD1 matches at 7 bases. The CDR3 consists of 16 residues. The V gene end was trimmed by 5 bases and the J gene end by 6 bases; junction bases not matched to a gene: 16. Germline CDR1 and CDR2: SGHTA and FQGTGA. The CDR3 DNA reads TGTGCCAGCAGCATCTGCCTGACAGGGAAAGGGAGCGAGCAGTACTTC. Translated: CASSICLTGKGSEQYF.

V is TRBV5-1 and J is TRBJ2-6; D is uncertain. The CDR3 is 16 amino acids. Germline V gene lookup returns CDR1 SGHRS and CDR2 YFSETQ. V was pared by 0 bases and J by 0 bases, with 7 bases between. The CDR3 reads CASSLAGDSGANVLTF. The CDR3 nucleotides are TGCGCCAGCAGCTTGGCCGGAGACTCTGGGGCCAACGTCCTGACTTTC.

Only a few counts were recorded for this clone. The chain couples TRBV7-2 to TRBJ2-3; D not resolved. The V and J ends lost 5 bases and 1 base respectively, with 10 bases between them. The CDR3 is made up of 14 amino acids. Germline V gives CDR1 SGHTA, CDR2 FQGNSA. CDR3 sequence: CASSPDWGTDTQYF. The CDR3 DNA is TGTGCCAGCAGCCCAGACTGGGGCACAGATACGCAGTATTTT.

The chain is built from TRBV30 and TRBJ2-7; D is unclear. Trimming pared 3 bases from V and 1 base from J, leaving 10 bases between. Per germline, CDR1 GTSNPN and CDR2 SVGIG (reference sequence). CDR3 length: 13 amino acids. The CDR3 sequence: CAWSAASSYEQYF. CDR3 nucleotide sequence: TGTGCCTGGAGCGCGGCTTCTTCCTACGAGCAGTACTTC.

The chain uses TRBV19 and TRBJ1-2; D is possibly TRBD1 (6 bases). Between the trimmed V and J ends, which lost 5 bases and 4 bases, there was a span of 20 bases. The CDR3 has 16 amino acids. The germline V gene encodes CDR1 LNHDA and CDR2 SQIVND (reference sequence). CDR3 residues: CASSWSVGGAIYGYTF. The DNA of the CDR3 is TGTGCCAGTAGTTGGTCCGTGGGGGGCGCAATCTATGGCTACACCTTC.

CDR3 amino acids: CASKTTGRDGYTF. The CDR3 coding sequence is TGTGCCAGCAAGACGACAGGGAGAGATGGCTACACCTTC. The V call is TRBV2, the J call TRBJ1-2; 7 bases line up with TRBD1. J gave up 6 bases and V 7 bases, and 8 bases lay outside the gene matches. CDR1 SNHLY and CDR2 FYNNEI come from the germline V gene. The CDR3 sequence is 13 residues long. Drawing the rest from reference TRBV2 and TRBJ1-2, the complete variable domain is EPEVTQTPSHQVTQMGQEVILRCVPISNHLYFYWYRQILGQKVEFLVSFYNNEISEKSEIFDDQFSVERPDGSNFTLKIRSTKLEDSAMYFCASKTTGRDGYTFGSGTRLTVV.

The chain employs TRBV5-1 and TRBJ2-7; 9 bases agree with TRBD2. The CDR3 loop spans 13 amino acids. V was pared by 5 bases and J by 7 bases, with 7 bases of the junction left unmatched. Germline-derived CDR1 and CDR2 are SGHRS and YFSETQ. The CDR3 spells CASSGGRAGEQYF. CDR3 sequence (DNA): TGCGCCAGCAGTGGCGGGAGGGCCGGGGAGCAGTACTTC.

This clone occurred a few times. The gene calls are TRBV2 and TRBJ2-5; 11 bases are a match to TRBD2. V shed 4 bases, J shed 4 bases, and the junction held 5 bases outside the gene matches. The CDR3 extends over 15 amino acids. Germline lookup yields CDR1 SNHLY and CDR2 FYNNEI. This CDR3 reads CASSAGLAGGETQYF. The CDR3 DNA reads TGTGCCAGCAGTGCTGGGCTAGCGGGAGGAGAGACCCAGTACTTC.

V gene TRBV5-1 combines with J gene TRBJ1-1; unclear D gene. The germline V gene has CDR1 SGHRS and CDR2 YFSETQ. The CDR3 loop spans 13 amino acids. Trimming stripped 1 base from V and 1 base from J, with 5 bases between. The CDR3 sequence: CASSLIQNTEAFF. CDR3 bases: TGCGCCAGCAGCTTGATCCAGAACACTGAAGCTTTCTTT. The full variable domain, completed using reference TRBV5-1 and TRBJ1-1, is KAGVTQTPRYLIKTRGQQVTLSCSPISGHRSVSWYQQTPGQGLQFLFEYFSETQRNKGNFPGRFSGRQFSNSRSEMNVSTLELGDSALYLCASSLIQNTEAFFGQGTRLTVV.

The chain uses TRBV7-9 and TRBJ2-5, with D perhaps matching TRBD2 (5 bases). The CDR3 contains 15 residues. Trimming pared 0 bases from V and 7 bases from J, leaving 15 bases between. The germline gives CDR1 SEHNR, CDR2 FQNEAQ (reference sequence). The CDR3 loop is CASSLAREGRVTQYF. The CDR3 nucleotides read TGTGCCAGCAGCTTAGCGAGGGAAGGGAGAGTGACCCAGTACTTC.

The CDR3 is CASSFGTDDEQYF. The CDR3 bases are TGTGCCAGCAGTTTCGGGACAGACGACGAGCAGTACTTC. This chain links TRBV28 with TRBJ2-7; 7 nucleotides match TRBD1. The CDR3 covers 13 residues. Trimming took 3 bases from V and 5 from J; bases not matched to a gene: 4. The germline gives CDR1 MDHEN, CDR2 SYDVKM.

The J gene is TRBJ2-3, the V gene TRBV10-1; D not certain. From germline, CDR1 is WNHNN and CDR2 SYGVQD (reference sequence). With 3 bases removed from V and 0 bases from J, the gap between germline ends came to 7 bases. This CDR3 has 14 residues. The CDR3 nucleotides read TGCGCCAGCAGTGAAGTCCGGAGCACAGATACGCAGTATTTT. It codes for CASSEVRSTDTQYF.

This clone showed up many times. The rearrangement uses TRBV5-1 and TRBJ2-1, with D unresolved. V was cut by 5 bases and J by 8 bases, with 17 bases left in between. The CDR3 is made up of 14 amino acids. Germline V gene data show CDR1 as SGHRS and CDR2 as YFSETQ. The CDR3 nucleotides are TGCGCCAGCAGTGAAGCCCCGGGTGTCGATGAGCAGTTCTTC. It specifies CASSEAPGVDEQFF.

This sequence joins TRBV5-4 and TRBJ2-3; the D is unclear. V lost 4 bases and J lost 0, with 9 bases in between. Per the germline V gene, CDR1 is SGHNT and CDR2 is YYREEE (reference sequence). The CDR3 loop spans 14 amino acids. CDR3 coding DNA: TGTGCCAGCAGCAGAGAACTCAGCACAGATACGCAGTATTTT. It codes for CASSRELSTDTQYF.

The CDR3 loop reads CASSGGQSSRKLFF. For the CDR3, the DNA is TGTGCCAGCAGCGGGGGACAGTCGAGTAGAAAACTGTTTTTT. The V gene is TRBV5-6, the J gene TRBJ1-4; TRBD1 matches 7 bases. Germline CDR1 is SGHDT and CDR2 is YYEEEE. CDR3 size: 14 residues. The junction had 10 bases not matched to a gene; V was cut back by 4 bases and J by 10 bases.

This clone has a handful of counts. V and J are TRBV7-2 and TRBJ1-4, with TRBD1 matching 7 bases. Per the germline V gene, CDR1 is SGHTA and CDR2 is FQGNSA. The CDR3 length is 15 residues. With V trimmed by 3 bases and J by 5 bases, 6 bases remained unmatched. CDR3 amino acids: CASSLGQQGNEKLFF. CDR3 DNA sequence: TGTGCCAGCAGCTTGGGTCAACAGGGGAATGAAAAACTGTTTTTT.

This clone appeared a single time. This chain's CDR3 is CASRRAWNQETQYF. The CDR3 DNA follows: TGTGCCAGCAGAAGGGCGTGGAACCAAGAGACCCAGTACTTC. V gene TRBV2 combines with J gene TRBJ2-5, with D uncertain. This CDR3 spans 14 amino acids. The germline V gene has CDR1 SNHLY and CDR2 FYNNEI. V lost 6 bases, J lost 0 bases, and 11 bases lay in between.

This clone was seen just once. The chain joins TRBV28 to TRBJ1-1; D remains unclear. The germline V gene has CDR1 MDHEN and CDR2 SYDVKM. The CDR3 contains 11 residues. The V end lost 4 bases, the J end lost 8 bases, and 8 bases lay between the germline ends. In nucleotides, the CDR3 is TGTGCCAGCAGTTCCCCGGTAGAAGCTTTCTTT. Residues: CASSSPVEAFF.

This clone is a singleton in its sample. The chain links TRBV9 to TRBJ2-1, with 11 bases lining up with TRBD2. Germline V gives CDR1 SGDLS, CDR2 YYNGEE. The CDR3 runs 16 residues. The trim removed 3 bases at V and 7 bases at J, leaving 9 bases unmatched. The DNA of the CDR3 is TGTGCCAGCAGCGCCCGGACTAGCGGGTCTTATAATGAGCAGTTCTTC. As protein: CASSARTSGSYNEQFF.